This T cell receptor beta chain was retrieved from a study of high-grade serous ovarian cancer treatment subgroups. Study details: Samples averaged 14,192 reads and around 7,000 unique TCR beta rearrangements. Study conclusions and caveats: Bulk tumor TCR sequencing gave no spatial information. Clonal relatedness tracked neoantigen level, and by trend copy number and mutation load. Different patients shared almost no repertoire; same-patient tumors shared about 0.095 to 0.85.

The CDR3 totals 15 residues. The V and J ends lost 5 bases and 0 bases respectively, with 13 bases between them. Germline V gene lookup returns CDR1 LNHDA and CDR2 SQIVND (reference sequence). This clone occurred a few times. Its antigen remains unknown. The tumor samples were collected prior to definitive surgery or chemotherapy. Repertoires were generated with immunoSEQ multiplex PCR, while TCRdb's copy carries only in-frame clones and drops some. In the table there are about 6,800 clones, nearly 80% of which are singletons. The gene calls are TRBV19 and TRBJ1-1; tentatively, D is TRBD1 (6 bases). The sequenced material came from tumor tissue. This receptor was identified in a human donor with high-grade serous ovarian cancer. This CDR3 reads CASSVTGTMNTEAFF. Written as DNA, the CDR3 is TGTGCCAGTAGTGTTACCGGGACAATGAACACTGAAGCTTTCTTT. Variable domain in full (rest from reference TRBV19 and TRBJ1-1): DGGITQSPKYLFRKEGQNVTLSCEQNLNHDAMYWYRQDPGQGLRLIYYSQIVNDFQKGDIAEGYSVSREKKESFPLTVTSAQKNPTAFYLCASSVTGTMNTEAFFGQGTRLTVV.